A selection of T cell receptor beta chains follows, all from one sample in a study of blood T cell repertoires in COVID-19. This table comes from immunoSEQ multiplex PCR, and its TCRdb copy is limited to in-frame clones, with some not included. The repertoire holds roughly 100,000 clones, less than 80% seen once, with around 20% in the top ten. Sequencing used peripheral blood. The receptor source for this set is a man aged 70 or older with active or convalescent COVID-19. The CDR3 runs from the conserved cysteine through the conserved F or W. Each record gives: J gene, V gene, D gene, CDR3 DNA, CDR3 protein. A D gene is named only where the DNA matches it firmly.

j_gene: TRBJ2-7
v_gene: TRBV9
d_gene: TRBD2
CDR3nt: TGTGCCAGCAGCGTAGGGGGCGGGAGCTCCTTCGAGCAGTACTTC
CDR3aa: CASSVGGGSSFEQYF

j_gene: TRBJ1-6
v_gene: TRBV14
d_gene: .
CDR3nt: TGTGCCAGCAGCCAAGATAGATCACAGGGATTAAATTCACCCCTCCACTTT
CDR3aa: CASSQDRSQGLNSPLHF

j_gene: TRBJ2-7
v_gene: TRBV6-5
d_gene: TRBD1
CDR3nt: TGTGCCAGCAGTTACACTGCAGGGGGTAGCTACGAGCAGTACTTC
CDR3aa: CASSYTAGGSYEQYF

j_gene: TRBJ2-3
v_gene: TRBV7-8
d_gene: TRBD1
CDR3nt: TGTGCCAGCAGCTGGGACAGGGCCCGCACAGATACGCAGTATTTT
CDR3aa: CASSWDRARTDTQYF

j_gene: TRBJ2-7
v_gene: TRBV14
d_gene: .
CDR3nt: TGTGCCAGCAGCCAATATCGGACAACATACGAGCAGTACTTC
CDR3aa: CASSQYRTTYEQYF

j_gene: TRBJ1-2
v_gene: TRBV7-2
d_gene: .
CDR3nt: TGTGCCAGCAGCTATTCCCCTCTGACAGGATCCGACGGCTACACCTTC
CDR3aa: CASSYSPLTGSDGYTF

j_gene: TRBJ1-4
v_gene: TRBV5-8
d_gene: .
CDR3nt: TGTGCCAGCAGCGCCAATTACCGGACAGTAGAAAAACTGTTTTTT
CDR3aa: CASSANYRTVEKLFF

j_gene: TRBJ1-2
v_gene: TRBV6-5
d_gene: .
CDR3nt: TGTGCCAGCAAATTGGGGCTGGATAACTATGGCTACACCTTC
CDR3aa: CASKLGLDNYGYTF

j_gene: TRBJ2-7
v_gene: TRBV5-1
d_gene: TRBD1
CDR3nt: TGCGCCAGCAGCTTTGGAGGGACAGGGTTCTACGAGCAGTACTTC
CDR3aa: CASSFGGTGFYEQYF

j_gene: TRBJ2-4
v_gene: TRBV10-1
d_gene: .
CDR3nt: TGCGCCGGCGCTCCGGAAGGGGGTGCGGCCGCCAAAAACATTCAGTACTTC
CDR3aa: CAGAPEGGAAAKNIQYF

j_gene: TRBJ1-3
v_gene: TRBV5-1
d_gene: .
CDR3nt: TGCGCCAGCAGCCTGGACACGTCTGGAAACACCATATATTTT
CDR3aa: CASSLDTSGNTIYF